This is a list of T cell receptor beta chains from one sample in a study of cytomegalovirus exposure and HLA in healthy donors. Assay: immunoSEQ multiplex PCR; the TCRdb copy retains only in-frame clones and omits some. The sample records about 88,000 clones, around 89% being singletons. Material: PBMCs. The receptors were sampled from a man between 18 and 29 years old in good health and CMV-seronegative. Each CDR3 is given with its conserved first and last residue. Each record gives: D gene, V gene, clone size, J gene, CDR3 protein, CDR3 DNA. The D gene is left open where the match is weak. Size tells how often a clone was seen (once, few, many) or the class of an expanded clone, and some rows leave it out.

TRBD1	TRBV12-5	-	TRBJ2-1	CASGPGQGFNEQFF	TGTGCTAGTGGTCCGGGACAGGGTTTTAATGAGCAGTTCTTC
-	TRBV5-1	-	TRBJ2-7	CASSLNPGSGVSSYEQYF	TGCGCCAGCAGCCTTAATCCGGGGTCAGGGGTATCATCCTACGAGCAGTACTTC
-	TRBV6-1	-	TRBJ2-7	CASSPSAYYEQYF	TGTGCCAGCAGTCCCAGTGCTTATTACGAGCAGTACTTC
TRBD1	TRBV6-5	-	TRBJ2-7	CASSIGTGAYEQYF	TGTGCCAGCAGTATCGGGACAGGGGCCTACGAGCAGTACTTC
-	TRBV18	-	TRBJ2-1	CASSRSAVTIPFF	TGTGCCAGCTCCCGGTCTGCGGTAACGATACCGTTCTTC
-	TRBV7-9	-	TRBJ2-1	CASSDRTANEQFF	TGTGCCAGCAGCGACCGGACAGCTAATGAGCAGTTCTTC
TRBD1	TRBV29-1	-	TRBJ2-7	CSVQGQGVTYEQYF	TGCAGCGTTCAAGGACAGGGGGTAACCTACGAGCAGTACTTC
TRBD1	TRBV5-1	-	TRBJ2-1	CASSSTGNEQFF	TGCGCCAGCAGCTCGACAGGGAATGAGCAGTTCTTC
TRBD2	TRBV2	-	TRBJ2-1	CASHAGGRYNEQFF	TGTGCCAGCCATGCGGGAGGGAGGTACAATGAGCAGTTCTTC
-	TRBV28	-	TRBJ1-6	CASSRDTYSPLHF	TGTGCCAGCAGTCGGGACACCTATTCACCCCTCCACTTT
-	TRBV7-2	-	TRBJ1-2	CASSQAAIGGYTF	TGTGCCAGCAGCCAAGCGGCTATTGGTGGCTACACCTTC
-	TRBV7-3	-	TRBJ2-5	CASSPYQETQYF	TGTGCCAGCAGCCCGTACCAAGAGACCCAGTACTTC
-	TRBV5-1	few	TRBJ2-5	CASSEGDRETQYF	TGCGCCAGCAGCGAGGGAGATCGGGAGACCCAGTACTTC
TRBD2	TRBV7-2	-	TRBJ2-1	CASTPGGGNEQFF	TGTGCCAGCACCCCCGGGGGGGGGAATGAGCAGTTCTTC
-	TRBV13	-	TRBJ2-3	CASSPKRGKSTDTQYF	TGTGCCAGCAGCCCCAAACGGGGTAAAAGCACAGATACGCAGTATTTT